The rows below give T cell receptor beta chains drawn from one sample of a study of T cell repertoires in cytomegalovirus infection. These receptors' antigens are unknown. TCRdb re-derived calls from the reads in MiXCR, one entry per CDR3 protein. The sample contains about 890,000 distinct CDR3 sequences, roughly a third of which appear only once. The specimen was cultured CD8+ T cells from PBMCs, collected from culture after CMV antigen stimulation. Receptor source: a human donor in good health (CMV status not recorded). Some clones in this sample may be carry-over from other donors' samples. CDR3s include the opening cysteine and the closing phenylalanine or tryptophan. A D gene is named only where the DNA matches it firmly.

J | V | D | CDR3
TRBJ1-1 | TRBV6-6 | NA | CASSYSMGLQYEDTEAFF
TRBJ1-3 | TRBV19 | NA | CASSPGQAFSGNTIYF
TRBJ2-3 | TRBV2 | NA | CASSEGAWGSDTQYF
TRBJ1-3 | TRBV27 | NA | CATRGAGGNTIYF
TRBJ2-1 | TRBV12-3/TRBV12-4 | NA | CASSFYGALNEQFF
TRBJ1-6 | TRBV12-3/TRBV12-4 | NA | CASSSLGNNSPLHF
TRBJ1-2 | TRBV6-6 | TRBD1 | CASSTSWTGRDYGYTF
TRBJ2-2 | TRBV6-5 | NA | CASSYRRQNTGELFF
TRBJ1-1 | TRBV6-1 | NA | CASRGKGPRGTEAFF
TRBJ1-1 | TRBV25-1 | NA | CASSFPSHTEAFF
TRBJ2-2 | TRBV19 | NA | CASSPVGTLNTGELFF
TRBJ1-2 | TRBV14 | NA | CASSQVGKVGGYTF
TRBJ1-2 | TRBV12-5 | NA | CASTGAAYGYTF
TRBJ2-1 | TRBV29-1 | NA | CSVTGISYNEQFF
TRBJ2-4 | TRBV27 | NA | CASSLSRSKNIQYF
TRBJ2-1 | TRBV14 | TRBD2 | CASSHPLARGGNEQFF
TRBJ2-1 | TRBV11-3 | NA | CASSPTPQDDQFF
TRBJ1-1 | TRBV10-3 | NA | CAISAPGARTEAFF
TRBJ2-7 | TRBV5-5 | TRBD1 | CASSLGAGGTSEQYF
TRBJ2-5 | TRBV6-8 | NA | CASHSARQETQYF
TRBJ1-2 | TRBV6-2/TRBV6-3 | NA | CASSYSPTNYGYTF
TRBJ1-2 | TRBV6-1 | TRBD1 | CASRKGQGANYGYTF
TRBJ2-1 | TRBV12-3/TRBV12-4 | TRBD1 | CASRGDRGNYNEQFF
TRBJ2-3 | TRBV27 | TRBD2 | CASSQLAGLYTQYF
TRBJ2-7 | TRBV7-8 | TRBD2 | CASSSGLAGESSYEQYF
TRBJ2-7 | TRBV7-6 | TRBD2 | CASSLGSGDALYEQYF